This record covers a single T cell receptor beta chain. V was pared by 6 bases and J by 6 bases, with 8 bases between. Germline CDR1 and CDR2: SNHLY and FYNNEI. This CDR3 is built from 11 residues. The sample comes from a study of T cells after yellow fever vaccination. The study's findings and limits: Booster sampling recovered most clones from primary vaccination (around 97% CD4, approximately 90% CD8). Though it reached lower strength, the secondary response hit its peak faster, day 5 versus 15. Contamination by abundant bulk-population clonotypes could be present in FACS-sorted repertoires.

UMIs were added to TCR cDNA along with a universal primer site when it was made by 5'RACE template switching. One entry per CDR3 protein, called by TCRdb with MiXCR from the 5' RACE reads. Of over 85,000 distinct CDR3 sequences listed, over 8% are singletons. The chain recombines TRBV2 with TRBJ1-2, with no clear D. This receptor was identified in a man in his late teens or twenties who received the YFV17D yellow fever vaccine. Sequenced here: CD8+ T cells not binding an NS4B(214-222) dextramer, sorted from PBMCs, sampled about 2 weeks after the first yellow fever vaccination. CDR3 protein: CASSGMNGYTF. The CDR3 DNA sequence: TGTGCCAGCAGCGGCATGAATGGCTACACCTTC.